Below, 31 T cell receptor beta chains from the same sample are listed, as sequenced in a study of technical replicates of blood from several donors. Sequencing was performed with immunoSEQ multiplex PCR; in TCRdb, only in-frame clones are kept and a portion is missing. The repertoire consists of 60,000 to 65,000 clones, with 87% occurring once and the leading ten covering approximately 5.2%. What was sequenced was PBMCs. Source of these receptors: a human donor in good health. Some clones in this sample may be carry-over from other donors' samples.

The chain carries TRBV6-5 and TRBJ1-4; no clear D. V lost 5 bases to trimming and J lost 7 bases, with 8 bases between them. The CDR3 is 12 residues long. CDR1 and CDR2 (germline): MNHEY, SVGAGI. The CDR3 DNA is TGTGCCAGCAGTGAGACTGGTGAAAAACTGTTTTTT. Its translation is CASSETGEKLFF.

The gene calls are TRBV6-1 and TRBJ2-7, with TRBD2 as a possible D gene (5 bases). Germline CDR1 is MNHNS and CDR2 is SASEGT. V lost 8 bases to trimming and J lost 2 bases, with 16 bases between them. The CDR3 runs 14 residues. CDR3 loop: CASLLGGSTYEQYF. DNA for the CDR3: TGTGCCAGCCTTCTAGGCGGGTCCACCTACGAGCAGTACTTC.

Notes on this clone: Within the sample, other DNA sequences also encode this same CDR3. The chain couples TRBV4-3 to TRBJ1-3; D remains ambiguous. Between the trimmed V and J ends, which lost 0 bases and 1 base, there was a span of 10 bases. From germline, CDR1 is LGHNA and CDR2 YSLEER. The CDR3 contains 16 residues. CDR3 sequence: CASSQDRSLSGNTIYF. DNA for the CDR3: TGCGCCAGCAGCCAAGATAGGAGCCTTTCTGGAAACACCATATATTTT.

The CDR3 bases are TGTGCCTGGAGTGGCGGGCGCAATGAGCAGTTCTTC. It codes for CAWSGGRNEQFF. The J gene is TRBJ2-1, the V gene TRBV30, with a tentative D call TRBD2 (5 bases). CDR1 and CDR2 (germline): GTSNPN, SVGIG (reference sequence). The CDR3 runs 12 residues. Trimming shortened V by 1 base and J by 6 bases, and 7 bases separated the two germline ends.

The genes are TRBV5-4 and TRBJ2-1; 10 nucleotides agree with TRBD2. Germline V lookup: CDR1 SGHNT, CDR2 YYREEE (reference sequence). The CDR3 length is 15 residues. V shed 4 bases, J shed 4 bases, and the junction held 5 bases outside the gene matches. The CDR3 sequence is CASSNQLAGYNEQFF. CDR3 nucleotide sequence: TGTGCCAGCAGCAATCAACTAGCGGGGTACAATGAGCAGTTCTTC.

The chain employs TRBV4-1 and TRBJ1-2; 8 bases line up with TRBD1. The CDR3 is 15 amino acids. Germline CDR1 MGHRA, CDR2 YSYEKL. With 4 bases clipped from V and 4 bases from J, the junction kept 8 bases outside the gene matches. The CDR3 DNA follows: TGCGCCAGCAGCCGGCCGTTCGGGACAGGCTATGGCTACACCTTC. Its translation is CASSRPFGTGYGYTF.

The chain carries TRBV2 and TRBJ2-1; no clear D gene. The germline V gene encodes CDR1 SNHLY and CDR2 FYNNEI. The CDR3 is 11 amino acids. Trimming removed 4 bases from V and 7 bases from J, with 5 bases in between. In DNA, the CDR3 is TGTGCCAGCAGTGTTCGTAATGAGCAGTTCTTC. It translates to CASSVRNEQFF.

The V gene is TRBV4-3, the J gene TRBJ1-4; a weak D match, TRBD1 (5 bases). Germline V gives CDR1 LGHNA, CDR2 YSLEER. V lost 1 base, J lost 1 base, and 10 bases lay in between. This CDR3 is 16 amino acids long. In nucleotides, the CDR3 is TGCGCCAGCAGCCAAGGTGAAGGGGAAACTAATGAAAAACTGTTTTTT. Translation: CASSQGEGETNEKLFF.

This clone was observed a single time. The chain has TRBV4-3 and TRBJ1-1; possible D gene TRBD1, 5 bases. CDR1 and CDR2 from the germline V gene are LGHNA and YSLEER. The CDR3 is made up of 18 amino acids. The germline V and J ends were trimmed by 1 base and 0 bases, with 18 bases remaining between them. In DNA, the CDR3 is TGCGCCAGCAGCCAAGGGTTAACCGGGGGTGGGTTGAACACTGAAGCTTTCTTT. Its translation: CASSQGLTGGGLNTEAFF.

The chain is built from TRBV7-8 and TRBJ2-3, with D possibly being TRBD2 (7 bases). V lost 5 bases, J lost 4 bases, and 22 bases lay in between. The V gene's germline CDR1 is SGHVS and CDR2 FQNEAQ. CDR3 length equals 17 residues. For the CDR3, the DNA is TGTGCCAGCAGCGCAAAGGGGGGGGTCTACGTCTCAGATACGCAGTATTTT. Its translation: CASSAKGGVYVSDTQYF. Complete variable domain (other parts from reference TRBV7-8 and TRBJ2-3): GAGVSQSPRYKVAKRGQDVALRCDPISGHVSLFWYQQALGQGPEFLTYFQNEAQLDKSGLPSDRFFAERPEGSVSTLKIQRTQQEDSAVYLCASSAKGGVYVSDTQYFGPGTRLTVL.

For the CDR3, the DNA is TGTGCCACCAGCGAGGGGGCTCTCAGCACCGGGGAGCTGTTTTTT. This sequence encodes CATSEGALSTGELFF. The chain employs TRBV15 and TRBJ2-2; 7 bases align to TRBD1. Losses at the gene ends were 5 bases for V and 4 bases for J; bases not matched to a gene: 7. CDR1 is LNHNV and CDR2 is YYDKDF in the germline V gene (reference sequence). The CDR3 loop spans 15 amino acids.

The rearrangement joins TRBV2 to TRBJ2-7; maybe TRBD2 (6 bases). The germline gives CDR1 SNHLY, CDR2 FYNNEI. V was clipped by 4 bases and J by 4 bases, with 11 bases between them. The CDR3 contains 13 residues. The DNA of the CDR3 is TGTGCCAGCAGTGCGGCGGGACGGTACGAGCAGTACTTC. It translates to CASSAAGRYEQYF.

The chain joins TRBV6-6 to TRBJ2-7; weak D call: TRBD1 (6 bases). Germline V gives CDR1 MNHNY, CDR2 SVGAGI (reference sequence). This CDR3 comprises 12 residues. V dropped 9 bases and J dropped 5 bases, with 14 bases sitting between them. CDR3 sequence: CASSLQGNEQYF. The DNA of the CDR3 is TGTGCCAGTTCCCTACAGGGAAACGAGCAGTACTTC.

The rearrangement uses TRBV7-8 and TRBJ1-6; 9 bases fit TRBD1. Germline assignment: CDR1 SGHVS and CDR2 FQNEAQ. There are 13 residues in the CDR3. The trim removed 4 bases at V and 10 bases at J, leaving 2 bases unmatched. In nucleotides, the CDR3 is TGTGCCAGCAGCTCGGGACAGGGCTCACCCCTCCACTTT. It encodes CASSSGQGSPLHF.

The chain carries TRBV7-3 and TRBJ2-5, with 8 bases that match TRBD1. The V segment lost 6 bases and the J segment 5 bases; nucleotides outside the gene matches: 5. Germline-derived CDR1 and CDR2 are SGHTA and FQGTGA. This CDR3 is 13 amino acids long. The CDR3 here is CASSGQGAETQYF. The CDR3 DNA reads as TGTGCCAGCAGTGGACAGGGCGCGGAGACCCAGTACTTC. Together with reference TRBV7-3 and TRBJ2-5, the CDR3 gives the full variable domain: GAGVSQTPSNKVTEKGKYVELRCDPISGHTALYWYRQSLGQGPEFLIYFQGTGAADDSGLPNDRFFAVRPEGSVSTLKIQRTERGDSAVYLCASSGQGAETQYFGPGTRLLVL.

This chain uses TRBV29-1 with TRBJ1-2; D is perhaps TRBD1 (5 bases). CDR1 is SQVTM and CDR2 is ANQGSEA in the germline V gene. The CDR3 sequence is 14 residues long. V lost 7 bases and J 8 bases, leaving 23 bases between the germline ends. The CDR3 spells CSAADDRFRSGYTF. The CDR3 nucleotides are TGCAGCGCTGCAGACGACAGATTTAGGAGCGGCTACACCTTC.

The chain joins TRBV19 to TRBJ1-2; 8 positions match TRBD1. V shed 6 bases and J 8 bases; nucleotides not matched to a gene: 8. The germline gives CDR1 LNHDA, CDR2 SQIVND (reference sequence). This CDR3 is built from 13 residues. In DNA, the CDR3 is TGTGCCAGTAGAGCTCAGGGGGCAGGAGGCTACACCTTC. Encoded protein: CASRAQGAGGYTF. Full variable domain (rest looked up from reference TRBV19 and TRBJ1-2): DGGITQSPKYLFRKEGQNVTLSCEQNLNHDAMYWYRQDPGQGLRLIYYSQIVNDFQKGDIAEGYSVSREKKESFPLTVTSAQKNPTAFYLCASRAQGAGGYTFGSGTRLTVV.

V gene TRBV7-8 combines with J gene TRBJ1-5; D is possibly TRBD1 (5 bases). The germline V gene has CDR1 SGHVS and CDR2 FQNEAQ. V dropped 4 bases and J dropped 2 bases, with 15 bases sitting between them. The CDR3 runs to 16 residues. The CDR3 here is CASSSGGWNGNQPQHF. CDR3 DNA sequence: TGTGCCAGCAGCTCCGGGGGGTGGAATGGCAATCAGCCCCAGCATTTT. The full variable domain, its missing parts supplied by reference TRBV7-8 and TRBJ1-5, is GAGVSQSPRYKVAKRGQDVALRCDPISGHVSLFWYQQALGQGPEFLTYFQNEAQLDKSGLPSDRFFAERPEGSVSTLKIQRTQQEDSAVYLCASSSGGWNGNQPQHFGDGTRLSIL.

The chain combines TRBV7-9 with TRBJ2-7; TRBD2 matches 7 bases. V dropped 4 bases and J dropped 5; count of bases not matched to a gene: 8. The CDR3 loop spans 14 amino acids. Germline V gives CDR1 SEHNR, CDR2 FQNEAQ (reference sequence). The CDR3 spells CASSSRSGRDEQYF. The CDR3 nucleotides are TGTGCCAGCAGCTCCCGTTCAGGGAGGGACGAGCAGTACTTC.

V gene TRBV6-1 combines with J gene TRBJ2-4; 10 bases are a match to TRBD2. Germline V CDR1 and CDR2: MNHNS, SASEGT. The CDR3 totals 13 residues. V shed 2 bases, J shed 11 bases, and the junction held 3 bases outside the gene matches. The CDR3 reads CASSEFSGGFQYF. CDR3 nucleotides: TGTGCCAGCAGTGAATTTAGCGGGGGGTTTCAGTACTTC.

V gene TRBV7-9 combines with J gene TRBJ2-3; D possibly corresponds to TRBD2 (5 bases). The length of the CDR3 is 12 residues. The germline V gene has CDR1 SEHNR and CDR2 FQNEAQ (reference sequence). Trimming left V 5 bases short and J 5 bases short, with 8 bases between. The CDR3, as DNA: TGTGCCAGCAGCCAACTAGGAGATACGCAGTATTTT. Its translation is CASSQLGDTQYF. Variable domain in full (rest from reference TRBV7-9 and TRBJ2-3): DTGVSQNPRHKITKRGQNVTFRCDPISEHNRLYWYRQTLGQGPEFLTYFQNEAQLEKSRLLSDRFSAERPKGSFSTLEIQRTEQGDSAMYLCASSQLGDTQYFGPGTRLTVL.

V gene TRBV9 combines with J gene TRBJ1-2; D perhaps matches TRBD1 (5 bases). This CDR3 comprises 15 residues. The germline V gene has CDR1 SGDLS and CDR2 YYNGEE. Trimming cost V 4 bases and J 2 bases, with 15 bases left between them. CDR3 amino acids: CASSSRQKHNYGYTF. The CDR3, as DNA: TGTGCCAGCAGCTCGCGACAGAAACACAACTATGGCTACACCTTC.

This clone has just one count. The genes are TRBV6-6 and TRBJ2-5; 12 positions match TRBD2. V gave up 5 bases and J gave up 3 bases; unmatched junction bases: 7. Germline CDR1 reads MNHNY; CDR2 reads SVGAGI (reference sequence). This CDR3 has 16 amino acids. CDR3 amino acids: CASSTPLAGGEETQYF. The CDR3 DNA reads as TGTGCCAGCAGTACCCCCCTAGCGGGAGGGGAAGAGACCCAGTACTTC.

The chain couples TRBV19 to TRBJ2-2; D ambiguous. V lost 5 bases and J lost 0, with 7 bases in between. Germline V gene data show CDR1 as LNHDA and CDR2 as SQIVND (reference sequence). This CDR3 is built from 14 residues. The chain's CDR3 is CASSDQANTGELFF. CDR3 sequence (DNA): TGTGCCAGTAGTGATCAGGCGAACACCGGGGAGCTGTTTTTT. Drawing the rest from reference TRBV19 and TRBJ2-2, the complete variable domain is DGGITQSPKYLFRKEGQNVTLSCEQNLNHDAMYWYRQDPGQGLRLIYYSQIVNDFQKGDIAEGYSVSREKKESFPLTVTSAQKNPTAFYLCASSDQANTGELFFGEGSRLTVL.

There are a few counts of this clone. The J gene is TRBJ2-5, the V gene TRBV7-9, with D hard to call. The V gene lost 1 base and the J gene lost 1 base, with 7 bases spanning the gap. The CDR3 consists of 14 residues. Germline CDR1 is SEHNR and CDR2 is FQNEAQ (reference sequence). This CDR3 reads CASSLVQSQETQYF. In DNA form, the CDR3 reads TGTGCCAGCAGCTTAGTACAGTCCCAAGAGACCCAGTACTTC.

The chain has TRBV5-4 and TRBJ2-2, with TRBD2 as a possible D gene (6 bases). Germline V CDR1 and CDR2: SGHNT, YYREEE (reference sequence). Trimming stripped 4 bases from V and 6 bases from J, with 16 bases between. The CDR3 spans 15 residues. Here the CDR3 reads CASSMGLPYAGELFF. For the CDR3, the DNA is TGTGCCAGCAGCATGGGACTCCCCTACGCCGGGGAGCTGTTTTTT.

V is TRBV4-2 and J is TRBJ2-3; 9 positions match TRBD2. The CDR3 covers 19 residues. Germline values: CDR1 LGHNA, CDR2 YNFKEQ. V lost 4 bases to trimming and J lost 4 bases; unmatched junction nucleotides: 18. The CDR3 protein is CASSLVLSAGGPNSDTQYF. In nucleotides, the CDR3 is TGTGCCAGCAGCCTGGTTCTATCGGCGGGGGGGCCCAATTCAGATACGCAGTATTTT.

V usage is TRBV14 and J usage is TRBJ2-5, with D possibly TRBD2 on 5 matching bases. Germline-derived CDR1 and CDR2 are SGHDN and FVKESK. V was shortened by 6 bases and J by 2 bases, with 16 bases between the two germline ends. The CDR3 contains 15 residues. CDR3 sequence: CASSQLLGGQETQYF. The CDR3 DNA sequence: TGTGCCAGCAGTCAGCTCCTTGGCGGGCAAGAGACCCAGTACTTC.

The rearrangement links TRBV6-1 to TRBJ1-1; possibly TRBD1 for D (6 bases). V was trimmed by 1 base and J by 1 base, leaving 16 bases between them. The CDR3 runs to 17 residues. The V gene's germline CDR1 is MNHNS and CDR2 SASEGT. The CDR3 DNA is TGTGCCAGCAGTGAAGATTTACAGGGTTTAGGGAACACTGAAGCTTTCTTT. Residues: CASSEDLQGLGNTEAFF.

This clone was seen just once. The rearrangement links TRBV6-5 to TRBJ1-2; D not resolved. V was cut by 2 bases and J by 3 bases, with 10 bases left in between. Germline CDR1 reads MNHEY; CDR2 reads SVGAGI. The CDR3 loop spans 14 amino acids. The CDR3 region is CASSYGGRDYGYTF. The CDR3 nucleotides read TGTGCCAGCAGTTACGGCGGGAGGGACTATGGCTACACCTTC.

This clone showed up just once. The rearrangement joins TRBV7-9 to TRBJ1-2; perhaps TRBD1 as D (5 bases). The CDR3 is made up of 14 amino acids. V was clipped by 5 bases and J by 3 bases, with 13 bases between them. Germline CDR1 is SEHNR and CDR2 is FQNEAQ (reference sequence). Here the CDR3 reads CASSPMTVYYGYTF. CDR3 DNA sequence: TGTGCCAGCAGCCCTATGACAGTCTACTATGGCTACACCTTC.